The subject of this entry is one TCR beta chain. This sample is part of a study of blood T cell repertoires in COVID-19. CDR1 SGHAT and CDR2 FQNNGV come from the germline V gene. With V trimmed by 1 base and J by 3 bases, 15 bases remained unmatched. The CDR3 runs to 18 residues. Method: immunoSEQ multiplex PCR; TCRdb's copy keeps in-frame clones and lacks some. The profile covers approximately 210,000 clones, with roughly 79% appearing a single time and 8.5% to 10% taken by the ten largest. The sample consisted of PBMCs or T cells enriched from blood (not recorded which). This receptor was taken from a woman aged 50 to 65 with acute COVID-19. V usage is TRBV11-2 and J usage is TRBJ2-7, with 7 bases matching TRBD2. In nucleotides, the CDR3 is TGTGCCAGCAGCTTAGCCCGGGGAGGGCGAACTTTAGGCTACGAGCAGTACTTC. Amino acid sequence: CASSLARGGRTLGYEQYF.